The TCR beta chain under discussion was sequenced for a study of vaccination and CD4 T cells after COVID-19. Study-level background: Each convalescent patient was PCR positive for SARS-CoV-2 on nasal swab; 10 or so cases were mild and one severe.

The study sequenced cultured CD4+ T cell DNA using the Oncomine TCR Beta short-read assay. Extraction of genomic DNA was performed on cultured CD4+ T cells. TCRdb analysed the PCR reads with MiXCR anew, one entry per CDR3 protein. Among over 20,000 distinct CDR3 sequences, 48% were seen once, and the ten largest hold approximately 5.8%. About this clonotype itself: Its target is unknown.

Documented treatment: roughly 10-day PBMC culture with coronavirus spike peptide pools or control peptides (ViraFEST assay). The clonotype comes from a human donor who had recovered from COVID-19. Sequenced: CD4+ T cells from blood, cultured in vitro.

CDR3: CASSEPLIEGVRDTGELFF. The CDR3, as DNA: TGCGCCAGCAGTGAACCCCTCATTGAGGGGGTTAGGGACACCGGGGAGCTGTTTTTT. This sequence joins TRBV10-2 and TRBJ2-2; a possible D gene is TRBD1 (6 bases). This CDR3 spans 19 amino acids. The V gene's germline CDR1 is WSHSY and CDR2 SAAADI. V was pared by 3 bases and J by 3 bases, with 23 bases between.